The 3 T cell receptor beta chains below all came from one sample that was sequenced in a study of OX40 agonist ivuxolimab in advanced cancers. The assay was immunoSEQ multiplex PCR, and TCRdb's table has in-frame clones only and misses some. The sample contains 57,000 or so clones, about 88% of which appear only once. This sample comprised CD4+ or CD8+ T cells sorted from blood, obtained in a trial of the OX40 agonist ivuxolimab. These TCRs come from an adult with an advanced solid tumor such as melanoma, head and neck, liver or kidney cancer.

The chain links TRBV28 to TRBJ2-3; TRBD2 agrees at 8 bases. The CDR3 is made up of 16 amino acids. CDR1 MDHEN and CDR2 SYDVKM come from the germline V gene. The V segment lost 3 bases and the J segment 2 bases; nucleotides outside the gene matches: 7. The CDR3 region is CASSLISSGPTDTQYF. DNA for the CDR3: TGTGCCAGCAGTTTGATATCTAGCGGGCCCACAGATACGCAGTATTTT. The full variable domain, in which reference TRBV28 and TRBJ2-3 provide the parts outside the CDR3, is DVKVTQSSRYLVKRTGEKVFLECVQDMDHENMFWYRQDPGLGLRLIYFSYDVKMKEKGDIPEGYSVSREKKERFSLILESASTNQTSMYLCASSLISSGPTDTQYFGPGTRLTVL.

V gene TRBV28 combines with J gene TRBJ2-7; 8 bases are shared with TRBD2. With 3 bases clipped from V and 5 bases from J, the junction kept 6 bases outside the gene matches. The CDR3 runs 14 residues. Per germline, CDR1 MDHEN and CDR2 SYDVKM. CDR3 bases: TGTGCCAGCAGTTTTTTCCTAGCGGGTAACGAGCAGTACTTC. The encoded protein is CASSFFLAGNEQYF.

V usage is TRBV10-1 and J usage is TRBJ2-3, with TRBD2 identical over 9 bases. The germline gives CDR1 WNHNN, CDR2 SYGVQD (reference sequence). The ends lost 3 bases at V and 4 bases at J; junction bases unmatched: 11. The CDR3 runs 17 residues. The CDR3 sequence is CASSERVIAGESDTQYF. CDR3 DNA sequence: TGCGCCAGCAGTGAACGGGTGATAGCGGGAGAGTCAGATACGCAGTATTTT.